These T cell receptor beta chains were read from a single sample in a study of cytomegalovirus exposure and HLA in healthy donors. The table came from immunoSEQ multiplex PCR; TCRdb's copy has only in-frame clones and leaves some out. The repertoire holds 100,000 to 150,000 clones, with 89% as singletons. The sample was PBMCs. Receptor source: a man aged 25-40 years in good health and CMV-seronegative. Both conserved end residues are part of each CDR3. D genes are given only for firm matches. Clone size is shown for a subset of rows, as once, few, many or a class of expanded clone.

>TRBV6-5|-|TRBJ2-1|TRBD2
CASSYSGGPNEQFF
TGTGCCAGCAGTTACTCGGGAGGGCCCAATGAGCAGTTCTTC
>TRBV2|-|TRBJ1-4|-
CASRGRGVREKLFF
TGTGCCAGCAGGGGGCGCGGTGTTCGTGAAAAACTGTTTTTT
>TRBV18|-|TRBJ2-5|-
CASSPPGRAETQYF
TGTGCCAGCTCACCACCGGGCAGGGCGGAGACCCAGTACTTC
>TRBV6-4|-|TRBJ1-6|TRBD1
CASSRTGVSPLHF
TGTGCCAGCAGCAGAACAGGGGTATCACCCCTCCACTTT
>TRBV2|few|TRBJ2-7|-
CASRAGSYEQYF
TGTGCCAGCAGGGCGGGGTCCTACGAGCAGTACTTC
>TRBV4-1|once|TRBJ2-7|-
CASSLPGTGPYEQYF
TGCGCCAGCAGCCTTCCCGGCACAGGGCCCTACGAGCAGTACTTC
>TRBV5-4|-|TRBJ2-7|-
CASSAQMDNSYEQYF
TGTGCCAGCAGCGCCCAAATGGACAACTCCTACGAGCAGTACTTC
>TRBV19|-|TRBJ1-1|-
CASSNHGGNTEAFF
TGTGCCAGTAGCAACCACGGGGGGAACACTGAAGCTTTCTTT
>TRBV6-6|-|TRBJ2-7|-
CASSYPASAGTYEQYF
TGTGCCAGCAGTTACCCGGCTAGTGCCGGCACCTACGAGCAGTACTTC
>TRBV7-2|-|TRBJ2-7|-
CASSFQLTSSYEQYF
TGTGCCAGCAGCTTCCAGTTGACTAGCTCCTACGAGCAGTACTTC
>TRBV2|-|TRBJ1-2|-
CASSPRDLYGYGYTF
TGTGCCAGCAGTCCAAGGGACTTGTACGGCTATGGCTACACCTTC
>TRBV5-5|-|TRBJ2-5|TRBD2
CASSPARAGETQYF
TGTGCCAGCAGCCCCGCCCGAGCGGGGGAGACCCAGTACTTC
>TRBV6-5|-|TRBJ2-7|TRBD1
CASSDRGFSYEQYF
TGTGCCAGCAGCGACAGGGGGTTCTCCTACGAGCAGTACTTC
>TRBV6-5|once|TRBJ2-1|-
CASHQDSYNEQFF
TGTGCCAGCCACCAGGACTCCTACAATGAGCAGTTCTTC
>TRBV7-9|once|TRBJ1-2|-
CASSLLPTVRGNYGYTF
TGTGCCAGCAGCTTACTCCCAACGGTCCGGGGGAACTATGGCTACACCTTC
>TRBV25-1|once|TRBJ1-1|TRBD1
CASSGRPGTGLNTEAFF
TGTGCCAGCAGTGGACGTCCGGGGACAGGGTTGAACACTGAAGCTTTCTTT
>TRBV11-3|-|TRBJ2-1|TRBD1
CASSSTGTVTEQFF
TGTGCCAGCAGCTCAACCGGGACAGTAACTGAGCAGTTCTTC
>TRBV6-1|-|TRBJ2-7|TRBD2
CASSKLAGGDEQYF
TGTGCCAGCAGTAAACTAGCGGGGGGCGACGAGCAGTACTTC
>TRBV5-6|-|TRBJ1-4|TRBD1
CASSAQIQGAHEKLFF
TGTGCCAGCAGCGCGCAAATTCAGGGGGCGCATGAAAAACTGTTTTTT
>TRBV19|-|TRBJ2-1|TRBD2
CASSIRTSGAFSSYNEQFF
TGTGCCAGTAGTATACGGACTAGCGGGGCCTTTAGCTCCTACAATGAGCAGTTCTTC
>TRBV6-5|-|TRBJ1-3|-
CASTALGGTIYF
TGTGCCAGCACCGCCCTCGGGGGCACCATATATTTT
>TRBV6-5|-|TRBJ2-5|TRBD2
CASTGTSNFYQTQYF
TGTGCCAGCACCGGGACTAGCAATTTCTACCAGACCCAGTACTTC
>TRBV2|once|TRBJ1-2|-
CASSDQLNYGYTF
TGTGCCAGCAGTGACCAGTTAAACTATGGCTACACCTTC
>TRBV11-2|once|TRBJ1-2|TRBD1
CASSSIKDRENGYTF
TGTGCCAGCAGCTCAATTAAGGACAGGGAGAACGGCTACACCTTC
>TRBV5-6|once|TRBJ1-2|TRBD1
CASSFGVLGQPPALAGYTF
TGTGCCAGCAGCTTTGGGGTGCTGGGACAGCCGCCGGCCCTTGCTGGCTACACCTTC
>TRBV11-2|-|TRBJ2-2|-
CASSLTRALGTGELFF
TGTGCCAGCAGCTTAACTCGCGCCCTCGGGACCGGGGAGCTGTTTTTT
>TRBV29-1|medium-sized|TRBJ1-5|TRBD1
CSVTQGGNQPQHF
TGCAGCGTGACGCAGGGGGGAAATCAGCCCCAGCATTTT
>TRBV4-1|-|TRBJ1-5|-
CASSPTGGLRKDQPQHF
TGCGCCAGCAGCCCTACGGGGGGGTTAAGAAAGGATCAGCCCCAGCATTTT
>TRBV18|-|TRBJ2-1|TRBD2
CASSPLGGGGGPEQFF
TGTGCCAGCTCCCCCCTAGGAGGCGGGGGGGGACCTGAGCAGTTCTTC
>TRBV27|-|TRBJ2-5|-
CASSLLSAYQETQYF
TGTGCCAGCAGTTTACTCAGCGCGTACCAAGAGACCCAGTACTTC
>TRBV5-1|-|TRBJ2-7|TRBD2
CASSWTSGGAGNEQYF
TGCGCCAGCAGCTGGACTAGCGGGGGCGCCGGGAACGAGCAGTACTTC
>TRBV29-1|-|TRBJ2-3|-
CSVTEQNGDTQYF
TGCAGCGTAACGGAACAGAATGGGGATACGCAGTATTTT
>TRBV2|-|TRBJ2-7|-
CASSETVLRAYEQYF
TGTGCCAGCAGTGAAACCGTTCTCCGGGCCTACGAGCAGTACTTC
>TRBV5-1|few|TRBJ2-3|-
CASTGGSTDTQYF
TGCGCCAGCACAGGGGGGAGCACAGATACGCAGTATTTT
>TRBV28|-|TRBJ1-1|-
CASSLSREDTEAFF
TGTGCCAGCAGTTTGTCCAGGGAGGACACTGAAGCTTTCTTT
>TRBV27|-|TRBJ2-7|TRBD1
CASSFGRGYVEQYF
TGTGCCAGCAGTTTCGGCAGGGGGTATGTCGAGCAGTACTTC
>TRBV5-1|-|TRBJ1-4|-
CASSLPAGAGEKLFF
TGCGCCAGCAGCTTGCCGGCAGGCGCGGGGGAAAAACTGTTTTTT
>TRBV14|-|TRBJ1-6|TRBD1
CASSQQTGGLSPLHF
TGTGCCAGCAGCCAACAGACAGGGGGCCTTTCACCCCTCCACTTT
>TRBV18|-|TRBJ2-3|TRBD2
CASSPPLAGGPADTQYF
TGTGCCAGCTCACCCCCGCTAGCGGGGGGCCCGGCAGATACGCAGTATTTT
>TRBV10-3|-|TRBJ2-2|TRBD1
CAISGPGQGYGELFF
TGTGCCATCAGTGGCCCGGGACAGGGGTACGGGGAGCTGTTTTTT
>TRBV4-1|few|TRBJ2-7|-
CASSQRTVLSYEQYF
TGCGCCAGCAGCCAAAGGACAGTCCTCTCCTACGAGCAGTACTTC
>TRBV27|-|TRBJ1-5|-
CASSPITGPQPQHF
TGTGCCAGCAGCCCAATCACAGGGCCTCAGCCCCAGCATTTT
>TRBV19|-|TRBJ2-3|-
CASSTHTDTQYF
TGTGCCAGTAGTACCCACACAGATACGCAGTATTTT
>TRBV19|-|TRBJ1-2|-
CASSLQHNYGYTF
TGTGCCAGTAGTTTACAGCATAACTATGGCTACACCTTC
>TRBV5-1|-|TRBJ1-4|-
CASSLVGRDGEKLFF
TGCGCCAGCAGCTTGGTTGGCAGGGATGGTGAAAAACTGTTTTTT
>TRBV7-9|few|TRBJ2-7|TRBD2
CASSLASGKDEQYF
TGTGCCAGCAGCTTAGCGAGCGGGAAGGACGAGCAGTACTTC
>TRBV25-1|few|TRBJ1-6|-
CASSESRHSPLHF
TGTGCCAGCAGTGAATCGAGGCATTCACCCCTCCACTTT
>TRBV15|once|TRBJ1-1|-
CASSGDLNTEAFF
TGTGCCTCCTCAGGGGACCTGAACACTGAAGCTTTCTTT
>TRBV5-1|-|TRBJ1-2|TRBD1
CASSRGTVGYTF
TGCGCCAGCAGCCGAGGGACAGTTGGCTACACCTTC
>TRBV28|-|TRBJ2-7|TRBD1
CASTGTGAYSYEQYF
TGTGCCAGCACCGGGACAGGGGCCTACTCCTACGAGCAGTACTTC
>TRBV13|-|TRBJ1-6|TRBD1
CASSLGLGQGAYNSPLHF
TGTGCCAGCAGCTTAGGGTTAGGACAGGGGGCTTATAATTCACCCCTCCACTTT
>TRBV5-1|-|TRBJ2-2|TRBD2
CASSRRAGSGTGELFF
TGCGCCAGCAGCCGCCGAGCGGGGTCGGGCACCGGGGAGCTGTTTTTT
>TRBV6-5|-|TRBJ2-5|-
CASTPWQGQETQYF
TGTGCCAGCACCCCCTGGCAGGGACAAGAGACCCAGTACTTC
>TRBV5-1|-|TRBJ2-7|TRBD1
CASSLGTGAVLPQYF
TGCGCCAGCAGCTTGGGGACAGGAGCGGTTTTGCCTCAGTACTTC